A selection of T cell receptor beta chains follows, all from one sample in a study of blood T cell repertoires in COVID-19. Libraries were prepared by immunoSEQ multiplex PCR; TCRdb keeps only in-frame clonotypes and omits some of them. The sample records about 210,000 clones, roughly 90% being singletons. Sequencing was carried out using peripheral blood. These receptors were collected from a woman aged 40-49 years with acute or convalescent COVID-19. Each CDR3 is given with its conserved first and last residue. The order of the fields is clone size, CDR3 length, J gene, D gene, V gene, CDR3 protein, CDR3 DNA. A D gene is named only where the DNA matches it firmly. Size tells how often a clone was seen (once, few, many) or the class of an expanded clone, and some rows leave it out.

abundance: few; len: 16; j_gene: TRBJ2-3; d_gene: .; v_gene: TRBV12-1; CDR3aa: CASSFLSGAPTDTQYF; CDR3nt: TGTGCCAGCAGCTTCCTTAGCGGGGCCCCGACAGATACGCAGTATTTT
abundance: .; len: 18; j_gene: TRBJ1-6; d_gene: TRBD1; v_gene: TRBV4-1; CDR3aa: CASSQEGQGVSYNSPLHF; CDR3nt: TGCGCCAGCAGCCAAGAAGGACAGGGGGTCTCCTATAATTCACCCCTCCACTTT
abundance: .; len: 16; j_gene: TRBJ1-6; d_gene: TRBD1; v_gene: TRBV7-2; CDR3aa: CASSLGQGRNNSPLHF; CDR3nt: TGTGCCAGCAGCCTTGGACAGGGTCGGAATAATTCACCCCTCCACTTT
abundance: .; len: 20; j_gene: TRBJ2-5; d_gene: .; v_gene: TRBV3-1/TRBV3-2; CDR3aa: CASSQPSSGRIPLNPETQYF; CDR3nt: TGTGCCAGCAGCCAGCCCTCAAGCGGGCGGATTCCCCTAAATCCAGAGACCCAGTACTTC
abundance: once; len: 18; j_gene: TRBJ1-2; d_gene: TRBD1; v_gene: TRBV7-8; CDR3aa: CASSSHGTERKPNYGYTF; CDR3nt: TGTGCCAGCAGCTCCCACGGGACAGAACGTAAGCCTAACTATGGCTACACCTTC
abundance: .; len: 12; j_gene: TRBJ1-3; d_gene: .; v_gene: TRBV6-5; CDR3aa: CASTSSRNTIYF; CDR3nt: TGTGCCAGCACCAGTTCGAGAAACACCATATATTTT
abundance: .; len: 17; j_gene: TRBJ2-5; d_gene: .; v_gene: TRBV21-1; CDR3aa: CASSNQKTGWGQETQYF; CDR3nt: TGTGCCAGCAGCAACCAAAAGACAGGATGGGGACAAGAGACCCAGTACTTC
abundance: .; len: 15; j_gene: TRBJ1-6; d_gene: TRBD1; v_gene: TRBV19; CDR3aa: CASSDTGTGDSPLHF; CDR3nt: TGTGCCAGTAGCGATACCGGGACAGGGGATTCACCCCTCCACTTT
abundance: .; len: 13; j_gene: TRBJ2-3; d_gene: TRBD2; v_gene: TRBV7-2; CDR3aa: CASSPIAGGTQYF; CDR3nt: TGTGCCAGCAGCCCTATAGCGGGGGGTACCCAGTATTTT
abundance: few; len: 13; j_gene: TRBJ2-5; d_gene: .; v_gene: TRBV19; CDR3aa: CASSVGPRSTQYF; CDR3nt: TGTGCCAGTAGTGTAGGACCGCGGTCGACCCAGTACTTC
abundance: .; len: 16; j_gene: TRBJ1-1; d_gene: .; v_gene: TRBV6-1; CDR3aa: CASSEFRLGGLTEAFF; CDR3nt: TGTGCCAGCAGTGAATTCCGTCTGGGAGGTCTCACTGAAGCTTTCTTT
abundance: once; len: 15; j_gene: TRBJ1-1; d_gene: .; v_gene: TRBV6-6; CDR3aa: CASLVTREANTEAFF; CDR3nt: TGTGCCAGCCTTGTGACAAGGGAGGCGAACACTGAAGCTTTCTTT
abundance: .; len: 14; j_gene: TRBJ2-1; d_gene: TRBD1; v_gene: TRBV7-8; CDR3aa: CASSSRDSYNEQFF; CDR3nt: TGTGCCAGCAGCTCCCGGGACAGCTACAATGAGCAGTTCTTC
abundance: .; len: 14; j_gene: TRBJ1-1; d_gene: TRBD1; v_gene: TRBV6-5; CDR3aa: CASSSIQGDTEAFF; CDR3nt: TGTGCCAGCAGCTCGATACAGGGGGACACTGAAGCTTTCTTT
abundance: .; len: 16; j_gene: TRBJ2-3; d_gene: .; v_gene: TRBV2; CDR3aa: CASSDGAAKKKDTQYF; CDR3nt: TGTGCCAGCAGTGATGGGGCAGCAAAGAAAAAAGATACGCAGTATTTT
abundance: many; len: 17; j_gene: TRBJ2-1; d_gene: TRBD2; v_gene: TRBV9; CDR3aa: CASSVGLAGALVAEQFF; CDR3nt: TGTGCCAGCAGCGTAGGGTTAGCGGGGGCCCTGGTTGCAGAGCAGTTCTTC
abundance: .; len: 17; j_gene: TRBJ1-6; d_gene: TRBD1; v_gene: TRBV27; CDR3aa: CASSLTGQGFADSPLHF; CDR3nt: TGTGCCAGCAGTTTGACGGGACAGGGGTTTGCGGATTCACCCCTCCACTTT
abundance: .; len: 15; j_gene: TRBJ2-1; d_gene: .; v_gene: TRBV15; CDR3aa: CATKEGPGGSDEQFF; CDR3nt: TGTGCCACCAAGGAGGGCCCAGGCGGGTCGGATGAGCAGTTCTTC
abundance: .; len: 13; j_gene: TRBJ1-3; d_gene: .; v_gene: TRBV30; CDR3aa: CAWSQNFRNTIYF; CDR3nt: TGTGCCTGGAGTCAGAATTTCAGAAACACCATATATTTT
abundance: .; len: 16; j_gene: TRBJ2-1; d_gene: TRBD2; v_gene: TRBV5-8; CDR3aa: CASSKGLAGSYNEQFF; CDR3nt: TGTGCCAGCAGCAAGGGACTAGCGGGTTCCTACAATGAGCAGTTCTTC
abundance: .; len: 15; j_gene: TRBJ1-2; d_gene: .; v_gene: TRBV19; CDR3aa: CASSIYAGVVGGYTF; CDR3nt: TGTGCCAGTAGTATATATGCAGGGGTAGTTGGTGGCTACACCTTC
abundance: .; len: 12; j_gene: TRBJ1-6; d_gene: .; v_gene: TRBV5-1; CDR3aa: CASRTGNSPLHF; CDR3nt: TGCGCCAGCAGGACGGGTAATTCACCCCTCCACTTT
abundance: .; len: 14; j_gene: TRBJ1-2; d_gene: .; v_gene: TRBV9; CDR3aa: CASSVVGAYYGYTF; CDR3nt: TGTGCCAGCAGCGTAGTGGGGGCATACTATGGCTACACCTTC
abundance: .; len: 15; j_gene: TRBJ1-2; d_gene: .; v_gene: TRBV11-2; CDR3aa: CASRPLGYASYGYTF; CDR3nt: TGTGCCAGCAGGCCACTAGGGTATGCCAGCTATGGCTACACCTTC
abundance: .; len: 14; j_gene: TRBJ1-6; d_gene: TRBD1; v_gene: TRBV2; CDR3aa: CASSPQGRDSPLHF; CDR3nt: TGTGCCAGCAGCCCACAGGGGCGGGATTCACCCCTCCACTTT
abundance: .; len: 17; j_gene: TRBJ1-1; d_gene: .; v_gene: TRBV19; CDR3aa: CASSHLGTGHMNTEAFF; CDR3nt: TGTGCCAGTTCCCACCTCGGTACGGGACACATGAACACTGAAGCTTTCTTT
abundance: .; len: 15; j_gene: TRBJ2-5; d_gene: .; v_gene: TRBV3-1/TRBV3-2; CDR3aa: CASSAWGLTQETQYF; CDR3nt: TGTGCCAGCAGCGCCTGGGGGCTCACCCAAGAGACCCAGTACTTC
abundance: .; len: 18; j_gene: TRBJ1-4; d_gene: .; v_gene: TRBV25-1; CDR3aa: CASSEDPVTGWGNEKLFF; CDR3nt: TGTGCCAGCAGTGAAGACCCGGTTACAGGGTGGGGTAATGAAAAACTGTTTTTT
abundance: .; len: 16; j_gene: TRBJ2-1; d_gene: TRBD2; v_gene: TRBV13; CDR3aa: CASSFPELAGGNEQFF; CDR3nt: TGTGCCAGCAGCTTCCCTGAACTAGCGGGGGGGAATGAGCAGTTCTTC
abundance: .; len: 14; j_gene: TRBJ1-5; d_gene: .; v_gene: TRBV5-1; CDR3aa: CARRGPGRNQPQHF; CDR3nt: TGCGCCAGACGGGGTCCCGGTAGAAATCAGCCCCAGCATTTT
abundance: .; len: 11; j_gene: TRBJ2-1; d_gene: .; v_gene: TRBV6-5; CDR3aa: CASRRGNEQFF; CDR3nt: TGTGCCAGCAGACGAGGCAATGAGCAGTTCTTC
abundance: once; len: 13; j_gene: TRBJ2-5; d_gene: .; v_gene: TRBV7-2; CDR3aa: CASSMSYGETQYF; CDR3nt: TGTGCCAGCAGCATGAGCTACGGGGAGACCCAGTACTTC
abundance: few; len: 17; j_gene: TRBJ2-2; d_gene: .; v_gene: TRBV4-1; CDR3aa: CASSQDPSRSNTGELFF; CDR3nt: TGCGCCAGCAGCCAAGATCCAAGCAGGTCGAACACCGGGGAGCTGTTTTTT
abundance: .; len: 14; j_gene: TRBJ1-1; d_gene: TRBD1; v_gene: TRBV6-6; CDR3aa: CASSEDRVVTEAFF; CDR3nt: TGTGCCAGCAGTGAGGACAGGGTGGTCACTGAAGCTTTCTTT
abundance: .; len: 12; j_gene: TRBJ1-1; d_gene: .; v_gene: TRBV7-8; CDR3aa: CASSLGEGRTFF; CDR3nt: TGTGCCAGCAGCTTAGGGGAGGGTAGAACTTTCTTT
abundance: .; len: 16; j_gene: TRBJ2-5; d_gene: TRBD1; v_gene: TRBV6-2/TRBV6-3; CDR3aa: CASSDPGTGIRETQYF; CDR3nt: TGTGCCAGCAGTGACCCCGGGACAGGGATAAGGGAGACCCAGTACTTC
abundance: .; len: 16; j_gene: TRBJ2-3; d_gene: TRBD2; v_gene: TRBV9; CDR3aa: CASSVGWRGVTDTQYF; CDR3nt: TGTGCCAGCAGCGTAGGGTGGCGGGGGGTCACAGATACGCAGTATTTT
abundance: .; len: 13; j_gene: TRBJ2-5; d_gene: .; v_gene: TRBV5-1; CDR3aa: CASSPGGVETQYF; CDR3nt: TGCGCCAGCAGCCCCGGCGGGGTAGAGACCCAGTACTTC
abundance: .; len: 14; j_gene: TRBJ1-1; d_gene: .; v_gene: TRBV5-1; CDR3aa: CASSVMRVNTEAFF; CDR3nt: TGCGCCAGCAGCGTCATGAGGGTGAACACTGAAGCTTTCTTT
abundance: .; len: 14; j_gene: TRBJ1-3; d_gene: TRBD1; v_gene: TRBV2; CDR3aa: CASSLGQSGNTIYF; CDR3nt: TGTGCCAGCAGCTTGGGACAGTCTGGAAACACCATATATTTT
abundance: .; len: 17; j_gene: TRBJ2-5; d_gene: TRBD2; v_gene: TRBV18; CDR3aa: CASSPYPGTRVVETQYF; CDR3nt: TGTGCCAGCTCCCCCTACCCGGGGACTAGAGTTGTAGAGACCCAGTACTTC
abundance: .; len: 20; j_gene: TRBJ2-3; d_gene: TRBD2; v_gene: TRBV4-1; CDR3aa: CASSQDTRLRPSGGTDTQYF; CDR3nt: TGCGCCAGCAGCCAAGACACCCGACTAAGACCTAGCGGGGGCACAGATACGCAGTATTTT
abundance: .; len: 15; j_gene: TRBJ2-3; d_gene: .; v_gene: TRBV7-3; CDR3aa: CASSFLMGPTDTQYF; CDR3nt: TGTGCCAGCAGCTTCTTGATGGGGCCCACAGATACGCAGTATTTT
abundance: .; len: 17; j_gene: TRBJ2-3; d_gene: TRBD2; v_gene: TRBV9; CDR3aa: CASSERGLAGVTDTQYF; CDR3nt: TGTGCCAGCAGCGAGCGGGGACTAGCGGGGGTCACAGATACGCAGTATTTT
abundance: .; len: 16; j_gene: TRBJ1-3; d_gene: .; v_gene: TRBV15; CDR3aa: CATSRDGGVVGNTIYF; CDR3nt: TGTGCCACCAGCAGAGATGGAGGGGTCGTTGGAAACACCATATATTTT
abundance: .; len: 14; j_gene: TRBJ2-2; d_gene: .; v_gene: TRBV15; CDR3aa: CATSRERVTGELFF; CDR3nt: TGTGCCACCAGCAGAGAGAGGGTCACCGGGGAGCTGTTTTTT
abundance: .; len: 14; j_gene: TRBJ1-1; d_gene: TRBD1; v_gene: TRBV15; CDR3aa: CATKTGTVNTEAFF; CDR3nt: TGTGCCACCAAGACCGGGACAGTGAACACTGAAGCTTTCTTT
abundance: once; len: 13; j_gene: TRBJ1-1; d_gene: .; v_gene: TRBV18; CDR3aa: CASSTGLDTEAFF; CDR3nt: TGTGCCAGCTCAACAGGGTTAGACACTGAAGCTTTCTTT
abundance: .; len: 13; j_gene: TRBJ1-2; d_gene: .; v_gene: TRBV19; CDR3aa: CASRTDTIYGYTF; CDR3nt: TGTGCCAGCCGGACAGACACGATCTATGGCTACACCTTC
abundance: .; len: 18; j_gene: TRBJ2-2; d_gene: TRBD1; v_gene: TRBV24-1; CDR3aa: CATSDLPIGTADTGELFF; CDR3nt: TGTGCCACCAGTGATTTGCCGATCGGGACAGCCGACACCGGGGAGCTGTTTTTT
abundance: .; len: 14; j_gene: TRBJ2-1; d_gene: .; v_gene: TRBV7-7; CDR3aa: CASSLGTRGNEQFF; CDR3nt: TGTGCCAGCAGCTTAGGTACCAGGGGTAATGAGCAGTTCTTC
abundance: once; len: 16; j_gene: TRBJ2-5; d_gene: .; v_gene: TRBV27; CDR3aa: CASSPGRPASRGTQYF; CDR3nt: TGTGCCAGCAGTCCCGGACGGCCAGCATCCCGGGGGACCCAGTACTTC
abundance: .; len: 11; j_gene: TRBJ1-2; d_gene: .; v_gene: TRBV5-1; CDR3aa: CASSLAGDYTF; CDR3nt: TGCGCCAGCAGCTTGGCCGGGGACTACACCTTC
abundance: .; len: 13; j_gene: TRBJ1-1; d_gene: .; v_gene: TRBV19; CDR3aa: CASSIFQNTEAFF; CDR3nt: TGTGCCAGTAGTATTTTTCAGAACACTGAAGCTTTCTTT
abundance: .; len: 14; j_gene: TRBJ1-5; d_gene: .; v_gene: TRBV10-3; CDR3aa: CAISAGEGSQPQHF; CDR3nt: TGTGCCATCAGTGCAGGGGAAGGTAGCCAGCCCCAGCATTTT
abundance: .; len: 14; j_gene: TRBJ2-2; d_gene: .; v_gene: TRBV29-1; CDR3aa: CSVDPRGNTGELFF; CDR3nt: TGCAGCGTTGATCCCAGGGGGAACACCGGGGAGCTGTTTTTT